The 18 T cell receptor beta chains below all came from one sample that was sequenced in a study of radiotherapy plus CTLA-4 blockade in lung cancer. Clones were sequenced by immunoSEQ multiplex PCR, and TCRdb holds only the in-frame ones, with some missing. The data show about 120,000 clones, with about four fifths seen just once and approximately 5% held by the top ten. The sequenced sample was peripheral blood, obtained from a patient treated with radiotherapy plus ipilimumab. These receptors all come from a human donor with non-small cell lung cancer who had a partial response to radiotherapy plus ipilimumab.

This sequence joins TRBV25-1 and TRBJ1-2; D gene uncertain. The CDR3 loop spans 13 amino acids. CDR1 and CDR2 from the germline V gene are MGHDK and SYGVNS. V lost 5 bases to trimming and J lost 5 bases, with 12 bases between them. The CDR3, as DNA: TGTGCCAGCAGTACGAGAGAATCATATGGCTACACCTTC. Translating it yields CASSTRESYGYTF.

The chain couples TRBV5-1 to TRBJ1-5, with 9 bases fitting TRBD1. The CDR3 has 15 residues. V shed 3 bases, J shed 3 bases, and the junction held 4 bases outside the gene matches. From germline, CDR1 is SGHRS and CDR2 YFSETQ. The CDR3 region has the DNA TGCGCCAGCAGCTCCGGGACAGGGATCAATCAGCCCCAGCATTTT. It translates to CASSSGTGINQPQHF.

The CDR3 region has the DNA TGTGCCAGCAGCTCCCTTCTAGCCGTAAGCACAGATACGCAGTATTTT. This codes for CASSSLLAVSTDTQYF. V and J are TRBV25-1 and TRBJ2-3; the D gene is possibly TRBD2 (5 bases). There are 16 residues in the CDR3. Per the germline V gene, CDR1 is MGHDK and CDR2 is SYGVNS. The V end was cut by 6 bases, the J end by 0 bases, with 16 bases between.

This chain connects TRBV5-6 to TRBJ2-4; possible D gene TRBD2, 6 bases. Germline V lookup: CDR1 SGHDT, CDR2 YYEEEE. Trimming pared 0 bases from V and 1 base from J, leaving 20 bases between. This CDR3 is 19 amino acids long. DNA for the CDR3: TGTGCCAGCAGCTTGGGGAGGGGAAGTCCCCCGAGGGCCAAAAACATTCAGTACTTC. This encodes CASSLGRGSPPRAKNIQYF.

The chain recombines TRBV28 with TRBJ2-7; possibly TRBD1 for D (6 bases). Trimming cost V 4 bases and J 1 base, with 14 bases left between them. The CDR3 spans 15 residues. The germline gives CDR1 MDHEN, CDR2 SYDVKM. CDR3 sequence: CASSSITGFSYEQYF. DNA for the CDR3: TGTGCCAGCAGTTCCATAACAGGGTTTTCCTACGAGCAGTACTTC.

This clone has more than one count but fewer than ten. The chain couples TRBV5-1 to TRBJ2-7; a possible D gene is TRBD1 (6 bases). The CDR3 is 15 amino acids. Germline assignment: CDR1 SGHRS and CDR2 YFSETQ. The V gene lost 2 bases and the J gene lost 0 bases, with 12 bases spanning the gap. This CDR3 is CASSFSTGISYEQYF. DNA of the CDR3: TGCGCCAGCAGCTTTTCGACAGGTATCTCCTACGAGCAGTACTTC. Together with reference TRBV5-1 and TRBJ2-7, the CDR3 gives the full variable domain: KAGVTQTPRYLIKTRGQQVTLSCSPISGHRSVSWYQQTPGQGLQFLFEYFSETQRNKGNFPGRFSGRQFSNSRSEMNVSTLELGDSALYLCASSFSTGISYEQYFGPGTRLTVT.

The chain couples TRBV5-1 to TRBJ1-1; a weak D match, TRBD1 (5 bases). Trimming cost V 4 bases and J 4 bases, with 14 bases left between them. The CDR3 is 14 amino acids. CDR1 is SGHRS, CDR2 YFSETQ, per germline. CDR3 protein: CASSRGEGGTEAFF. The CDR3 DNA follows: TGCGCCAGCAGCCGGGGGGAGGGCGGCACTGAAGCTTTCTTT.

V and J are TRBV4-1 and TRBJ1-4, with D tentatively TRBD1 (5 bases). V dropped 0 bases and J dropped 8 bases, with 13 bases sitting between them. The CDR3 covers 15 residues. Germline loops: CDR1 MGHRA, CDR2 YSYEKL. CDR3: CASSQEGRGGEKLFF. The DNA for the CDR3 is TGCGCCAGCAGCCAAGAGGGGCGGGGAGGCGAAAAACTGTTTTTT.

J is TRBJ2-5 and V is TRBV5-1, with a tentative D call TRBD1 (5 bases). Germline assignment: CDR1 SGHRS and CDR2 YFSETQ. The CDR3 has 12 residues. Trimming removed 4 bases at V and 4 bases at J, with 8 bases between. CDR3 coding DNA: TGCGCCAGCAGCCAGGGTTTAGAGACCCAGTACTTC. This sequence encodes CASSQGLETQYF.

The chain links TRBV6-1 to TRBJ1-2; maybe TRBD1 (5 bases). The CDR3 loop spans 16 amino acids. Trimming removed 0 bases at V and 2 bases at J, with 13 bases between. CDR1 and CDR2 from the germline V gene are MNHNS and SASEGT. The CDR3 sequence is CASSEARSTGNYGYTF. For the CDR3, the DNA is TGTGCCAGCAGTGAAGCACGTTCAACAGGAAACTATGGCTACACCTTC.

The genes are TRBV19 and TRBJ2-1; TRBD2 matches 10 bases. Per the germline V gene, CDR1 is LNHDA and CDR2 is SQIVND (reference sequence). This CDR3 spans 15 amino acids. The V segment lost 3 bases and the J segment 7 bases; nucleotides outside the gene matches: 6. The CDR3: CASSIRGLALNEQFF. The CDR3 DNA reads as TGTGCCAGTAGTATCCGGGGACTAGCGTTGAATGAGCAGTTCTTC.

The chain has TRBV11-3 and TRBJ2-3, with a tentative D call TRBD1 (6 bases). Per the germline V gene, CDR1 is SGHNT and CDR2 is YENEEA. CDR3 size: 13 residues. The V end lost 3 bases, the J end lost 5 bases, and 9 bases lay between the germline ends. The CDR3 region has the DNA TGTGCCAGCAGCTTGTACAGGGAAGATACGCAGTATTTT. This gives the protein CASSLYREDTQYF.

This clone was found once. J is TRBJ2-7 and V is TRBV12-5; 10 bases line up with TRBD1. Germline CDR1 is LGHNT and CDR2 is FRNRAP. Trimming took 2 bases from V and 4 from J; bases not matched to a gene: 5. This CDR3 has 15 residues. The CDR3 nucleotides are TGTGCTAGTGGTTTGTATAGGACAGGGGGATACGAGCAGTACTTC. Amino acids: CASGLYRTGGYEQYF. Based on the CDR3 plus reference TRBV12-5 and TRBJ2-7, the full variable domain is DARVTQTPRHKVTEMGQEVTMRCQPILGHNTVFWYRQTMMQGLELLAYFRNRAPLDDSGMPKDRFSAEMPDATLATLKIQPSEPRDSAVYFCASGLYRTGGYEQYFGPGTRLTVT.

The gene calls are TRBV2 and TRBJ2-5; D is ambiguous. The assigned J gene may be wrong: the sequence end matches TRBJ2-7 better. The CDR3 spans 14 residues. The germline V gene has CDR1 SNHLY and CDR2 FYNNEI. The CDR3 loop reads CASSESGLSYEQYF. The CDR3 DNA sequence: TGTGCCAGCAGTGAATCGGGTCTGTCCTACGAGCAGTACTTC.

The chain has TRBV6-4 and TRBJ2-1, with 11 bases that match TRBD2. The germline CDR1 and CDR2 sequences are MRHNA and SNTAGT. V trimming: 6 bases; J trimming: 2 bases; junction bases outside the gene matches: 3. CDR3 length: 15 residues. The CDR3: CASSTGLAAYNEQFF. The DNA of the CDR3 is TGTGCCAGCAGCACGGGACTAGCGGCCTACAATGAGCAGTTCTTC.

This clone was counted a single time. The chain joins TRBV7-2 to TRBJ2-5; D gene ambiguous. Germline CDR1 is SGHTA and CDR2 is FQGNSA. V shed 4 bases and J shed 5 bases, with 20 bases lying between them. CDR3 length: 16 amino acids. The CDR3, as DNA: TGTGCCAGCAGCTCCGAAAGCGCTCCCCAACCGGAGACCCAGTACTTC. It codes for CASSSESAPQPETQYF.

The J gene is TRBJ1-2, the V gene TRBV4-3; no clear D gene. The germline V gene encodes CDR1 LGHNA and CDR2 YSLEER. V lost 0 bases, J lost 4 bases, and 12 bases lay in between. This CDR3 is built from 15 residues. The DNA of the CDR3 is TGCGCCAGCAGCCAAGATTCCGGAGTTATCTATGGCTACACCTTC. Its translation: CASSQDSGVIYGYTF.

This clone has just one count. V gene TRBV10-1 combines with J gene TRBJ1-2; TRBD1 matches 10 bases. Germline CDR1 is WNHNN and CDR2 is SYGVQD (reference sequence). CDR3 length equals 16 residues. Germline trimming cut 5 bases from V and 3 bases from J; bases unmatched to any gene: 9. This chain's CDR3 is CASSIDRGPNYYGYTF. The CDR3 DNA is TGCGCCAGCAGTATAGACAGGGGGCCAAACTACTATGGCTACACCTTC.